Each of the 30 T cell receptor beta chains below was sequenced from the same sample in a study of CXCR3-negative and CXCR3-positive naive CD8 T cells. All TRB cDNA libraries came from 5' RACE performed with UMI labels. TCRdb re-called the 5' RACE reads; every CDR3 protein appears as one record, without DNA. The sample has fewer than 90,000 distinct CDR3 sequences. Material for sequencing was naive CXCR3- CD8+ T cells from blood. The subset here: CD45RO-CCR7+CD27+CD95- naive CD8+ T cells lacking CXCR3 (TNR3-). The receptors derive from a human donor in good health. Some clones in this sample may be carry-over from other donors' samples.

The CDR3 protein is CASSLRGSLDNEQFF. The chain links TRBV13 to TRBJ2-1. Germline CDR1 reads PRHDT; CDR2 reads FYEKMQ (reference sequence). The CDR3 spans 15 residues.

The V gene is TRBV12-3 or TRBV12-4, the J gene TRBJ2-7; TCRdb designates TRBD1, a call that cannot be tested without DNA. This CDR3 is built from 14 residues. The CDR3 sequence is CASSFDGQVREQYF.

The rearrangement joins TRBV28 to TRBJ2-7; TCRdb designates TRBD1, a call that cannot be tested without DNA. This CDR3 has 15 amino acids. Germline values: CDR1 MDHEN, CDR2 SYDVKM. The CDR3 here is CASSLFGGSSYEQYF.

The rearrangement uses TRBV28 and TRBJ2-1; TCRdb's assignment of TRBD1 cannot be checked, as there is no DNA. Germline values: CDR1 MDHEN, CDR2 SYDVKM. The CDR3 is 17 amino acids. The chain's CDR3 is CASSLDWTGVTYNEQFF.

The J gene is TRBJ2-7, the V gene TRBV13; TCRdb proposes TRBD1, but this gene call is untestable without DNA. This CDR3 is built from 17 residues. Germline V gives CDR1 PRHDT, CDR2 FYEKMQ (reference sequence). The CDR3 loop is CASGHVGVAGGSYEQYF.

The chain couples TRBV21-1 to TRBJ1-3; lacking DNA, the TRBD1 call made by TCRdb goes unchecked. TRBV21-1 is given as a pseudogene. The CDR3 extends over 15 amino acids. CDR3 in amino acids: CASSHRQGPGNTIYF.

The chain couples TRBV27 to TRBJ2-4. The CDR3 extends over 14 amino acids. CDR1 and CDR2 from the germline V gene are MNHEY and SMNVEV (reference sequence). The CDR3 here is CASSLAGVKNIQYF.

The rearrangement links TRBV12-3 or TRBV12-4 to TRBJ2-1; TCRdb gives TRBD2 as the D gene, but with no DNA this cannot be confirmed. This CDR3 spans 16 amino acids. CDR3 in amino acids: CASSLALGLADNEQFF.

The chain couples TRBV29-1 to TRBJ2-2; the TCRdb call, TRBD1, lacks DNA for checking. CDR3 length: 15 amino acids. The germline gives CDR1 SQVTM, CDR2 ANQGSEA. The CDR3 here is CSVLGAGDNTGELFF.

The genes are TRBV5-6 and TRBJ2-7; checking the TCRdb D call of TRBD2 is not possible without DNA. The CDR3 is 15 residues long. Per the germline V gene, CDR1 is SGHDT and CDR2 is YYEEEE. Here the CDR3 reads CASSSLAGGVYEQYF. The full variable domain, its missing parts supplied by reference TRBV5-6 and TRBJ2-7, is DAGVTQSPTHLIKTRGQQVTLRCSPKSGHDTVSWYQQALGQGPQFIFQYYEEEERQRGNFPDRFSGHQFPNYSSELNVNALLLGDSALYLCASSSLAGGVYEQYFGPGTRLTVT.

The rearrangement uses TRBV29-1 and TRBJ2-1. CDR3 length: 15 amino acids. CDR1 and CDR2 (germline): SQVTM, ANQGSEA. This chain's CDR3 is CSVEGMAGSYNEQFF.

V usage is TRBV4-2 and J usage is TRBJ2-1; no DNA is available, so the TRBD1 call from TCRdb remains unchecked. Looked up from germline, CDR1 is LGHNA and CDR2 is YNFKEQ. The CDR3 is 14 residues long. The CDR3 reads CASSQDIFDRVQFF.

The chain combines TRBV28 with TRBJ2-3. Per the germline V gene, CDR1 is MDHEN and CDR2 is SYDVKM. The CDR3 spans 14 residues. CDR3 sequence: CASTSGFIVGTQYF.

The V call is TRBV5-1, the J call TRBJ2-1; the TCRdb D gene call, TRBD1, has no DNA to confirm it. CDR1 is SGHRS and CDR2 is YFSETQ in the germline V gene. The CDR3 has 12 amino acids. The CDR3 region is CASRSDEGEQFF.

The V call is TRBV29-1, the J call TRBJ1-1. The CDR3 extends over 11 amino acids. Germline V lookup: CDR1 SQVTM, CDR2 ANQGSEA. Here the CDR3 reads CSATQNTEAFF.

This chain connects TRBV6-6 to TRBJ2-3; TCRdb names TRBD1, which stays unverified in the absence of DNA. Germline CDR1 is MNHNY and CDR2 is SVGAGI (reference sequence). CDR3 length: 14 amino acids. The CDR3 sequence is CASSYSAGADTQYF.

V usage is TRBV6-5 and J usage is TRBJ1-3. The CDR3 spans 16 residues. The germline CDR1 and CDR2 sequences are MNHEY and SVGAGI. The CDR3 reads CASSYGIGRSGNTIYF.

CDR3 region: CASSPFLEGVNEQFF. V is TRBV7-6 and J is TRBJ2-1; TCRdb selects TRBD2, and the lack of DNA leaves this call unchecked. The length of the CDR3 is 15 residues. Per germline, CDR1 SGHVS and CDR2 FNYEAQ. Using reference TRBV7-6 and TRBJ2-1 for the parts outside the CDR3, the full variable domain is GAGVSQSPRYKVTKRGQDVALRCDPISGHVSLYWYRQALGQGPEFLTYFNYEAQQDKSGLPNDRFSAERPEGSISTLTIQRTEQRDSAMYRCASSPFLEGVNEQFFGPGTRLTVL.

This chain uses TRBV7-9 with TRBJ2-3. The CDR3 length is 16 residues. Per the germline V gene, CDR1 is SEHNR and CDR2 is FQNEAQ (reference sequence). The CDR3 sequence: CASSLGDQTITDTQYF.

The chain couples TRBV30 to TRBJ2-2; TCRdb picks TRBD2, but there is no DNA to check that call. The germline V gene encodes CDR1 GTSNPN and CDR2 SVGIG (reference sequence). The CDR3 has 12 residues. This chain's CDR3 is CAWMDFTGELFF.

J is TRBJ1-6 and V is TRBV21-1. TRBV21-1 is noted as a pseudogene. There are 17 residues in the CDR3. The chain's CDR3 is CASSKAQASSYNSPLHF.

The chain is built from TRBV7-6 and TRBJ2-5; without DNA, the TCRdb call of TRBD1 cannot be checked. Germline lookup yields CDR1 SGHVS and CDR2 FNYEAQ. The CDR3 totals 13 residues. This CDR3 reads CASSSPNGGPQYF. The whole variable domain, remainder taken from reference TRBV7-6 and TRBJ2-5, is GAGVSQSPRYKVTKRGQDVALRCDPISGHVSLYWYRQALGQGPEFLTYFNYEAQQDKSGLPNDRFSAERPEGSISTLTIQRTEQRDSAMYRCASSSPNGGPQYFGPGTRLLVL.

The rearrangement links TRBV27 to TRBJ2-7; TCRdb calls TRBD2, which cannot be checked without DNA. The CDR3 is made up of 15 amino acids. The V gene's germline CDR1 is MNHEY and CDR2 SMNVEV (reference sequence). CDR3 sequence: CASSRGTIPLLEQYF.

V and J are TRBV15 and TRBJ2-3; TCRdb proposes TRBD1, but this gene call is untestable without DNA. The CDR3 covers 13 residues. Germline lookup yields CDR1 LNHNV and CDR2 YYDKDF (reference sequence). The CDR3 sequence is CATSGASTHTQYF. Looking up the rest from reference TRBV15 and TRBJ2-3 gives the full variable domain: DAMVIQNPRYQVTQFGKPVTLSCSQTLNHNVMYWYQQKSSQAPKLLFHYYDKDFNNEADTPDNFQSRRPNTSFCFLDIRSPGLGDTAMYLCATSGASTHTQYFGPGTRLTVL.

The gene calls are TRBV15 and TRBJ2-7; TCRdb calls TRBD1, which cannot be checked without DNA. CDR3 length equals 15 residues. The germline CDR1 and CDR2 sequences are LNHNV and YYDKDF (reference sequence). The chain's CDR3 is CATSRGDSVAYEQYF.

The chain has TRBV29-1 and TRBJ2-5; the TCRdb call, TRBD1, lacks DNA for checking. Germline V lookup: CDR1 SQVTM, CDR2 ANQGSEA. This CDR3 is 14 amino acids long. The CDR3 protein is CSASPTGKQETQYF.

This sequence joins TRBV4-3 and TRBJ2-1; TCRdb calls TRBD2, which cannot be checked without DNA. CDR1 is LGHNA and CDR2 is YSLEER in the germline V gene. The CDR3 length is 15 residues. The CDR3 spells CASSQVVAGGLEQFF.

This chain joins TRBV12-3 or TRBV12-4 and TRBJ2-1. This CDR3 has 14 amino acids. CDR3: CASSFRGLFNEQFF.

The rearrangement uses TRBV14 and TRBJ2-7; TCRdb proposes TRBD1, but this gene call is untestable without DNA. CDR1 and CDR2 (germline): SGHDN, FVKESK. This CDR3 has 14 amino acids. The CDR3 spells CASSQVPGTYEQYF. Full variable domain (rest looked up from reference TRBV14 and TRBJ2-7): EAGVTQFPSHSVIEKGQTVTLRCDPISGHDNLYWYRRVMGKEIKFLLHFVKESKQDESGMPNNRFLAERTGGTYSTLKVQPAELEDSGVYFCASSQVPGTYEQYFGPGTRLTVT.

The rearrangement uses TRBV5-1 and TRBJ2-3. The CDR3 has 14 residues. Germline CDR1 is SGHRS and CDR2 is YFSETQ. CDR3 region: CASSLGVSADTQYF.